The rows below give T cell receptor beta chains drawn from one sample of a study of T-cell reconstitution after alpha-beta-depleted transplantation in children. From the PCR reads, TCRdb called clonotypes with MiXCR, one entry per CDR3 protein. The data hold some 200,000 distinct CDR3 sequences, with approximately 8.4% observed a single time. The starting material was PBMCs, mostly from graft donor cells, obtained 360 days after TCRalphabeta/CD19-depleted stem cell transplant. The source is a male patient between 2 and 10 years old who had a stem cell transplant for acute myeloid leukemia, so the T cells may come from the graft donor. Both conserved end residues are part of each CDR3. The D gene is left open where the match is weak. Not all rows give a size; the values are once, few, many and, for expanded clones, a class.

j_gene	v_gene	abundance	d_gene	CDR3aa	CDR3nt
TRBJ2-1	TRBV5-1	few	TRBD2	CASSVTGTSGSEQFF	TGCGCCAGCAGCGTAACCGGGACTAGTGGTAGTGAGCAGTTCTTC
TRBJ1-1	TRBV6-2/TRBV6-3	many	NA	CASSHGPTEAFF	TGTGCCAGCAGCCACGGCCCAACTGAAGCTTTCTTT
TRBJ2-1	TRBV7-9	many	TRBD2	CASSLWLAGGNEQFF	TGTGCCAGCAGCTTATGGCTAGCGGGGGGCAATGAGCAGTTCTTC
TRBJ1-6	TRBV20-1	few	NA	CSVRSGTMSPLHF	TGCAGTGTCCGCTCCGGGACGATGTCACCCCTCCACTTT
TRBJ2-7	TRBV5-1	many	NA	CASRNGQYSYEQYF	TGCGCCAGTAGAAACGGACAGTACTCCTACGAGCAGTACTTC
TRBJ2-7	TRBV15	many	TRBD1	CATSRQRPGQGSHEQYF	TGTGCCACCAGCAGACAAAGACCGGGACAGGGGTCCCACGAGCAGTACTTC
TRBJ1-4	TRBV6-5	few	NA	CASSYSDSYEKLFF	TGTGCCAGCAGTTACTCGGACAGCTATGAAAAACTGTTTTTT
TRBJ2-2	TRBV10-3	many	NA	CASKGNTGELFF	TGTGCCAGCAAGGGGAACACCGGGGAGCTGTTTTTT
TRBJ2-7	TRBV5-1	NA	NA	CASSLFRSEGPSYEQYF	TGCGCCAGCAGTTTATTCCGATCCGAGGGGCCCTCCTACGAGCAGTACTTC
TRBJ2-1	TRBV29-1	many	TRBD1	CSGRDRDPYNEQFF	TGCAGCGGGCGGGACAGGGACCCCTACAATGAGCAGTTCTTC
TRBJ1-1	TRBV20-1	many	NA	CSASRATNTEAFF	TGCAGTGCTAGTCGGGCCACTAACACTGAAGCTTTCTTT
TRBJ2-7	TRBV20-1	many	TRBD2	CSASKAGPYYEQYF	TGCAGTGCTAGTAAAGCGGGACCGTACTACGAGCAGTACTTC
TRBJ2-7	TRBV4-3	NA	NA	CASSQDWSSGESYEQYF	TGCGCCAGCAGCCAAGATTGGTCTTCAGGGGAGTCCTACGAGCAGTACTTC
TRBJ2-2	TRBV11-2	many	NA	CASRPGRYTGELFF	TGTGCCAGCAGACCGGGACGCTACACCGGGGAGCTGTTTTTT
TRBJ1-5	TRBV2	few	TRBD1	CASSERDRGLWNQPQHF	TGTGCCAGCAGTGAAAGGGACAGGGGGCTATGGAATCAGCCCCAGCATTTT
TRBJ2-3	TRBV29-1	few	TRBD1	CSVEDQYQGVRTDTQYF	TGCAGCGTTGAAGATCAGTATCAGGGGGTTAGGACAGATACGCAGTATTTT
TRBJ2-1	TRBV12-3/TRBV12-4	many	NA	CASSFQALSDEQFF	TGTGCCAGCAGTTTTCAGGCGTTGTCTGATGAGCAGTTCTTC
TRBJ2-5	TRBV5-1	few	NA	CASRRQDVQETQYF	TGCGCCAGCCGCCGGCAGGACGTACAAGAGACCCAGTACTTC
TRBJ1-1	TRBV5-1	few	TRBD1	CASSRNRGMNTEAFF	TGCGCCAGCAGCAGGAACAGGGGAATGAACACTGAAGCTTTCTTT
TRBJ1-1	TRBV12-3/TRBV12-4	many	TRBD1	CASSPPDRGEAFF	TGTGCCAGCAGTCCGCCGGACAGGGGTGAAGCTTTCTTT
TRBJ2-2	TRBV29-1	many	TRBD2	CSVGGGETGELFF	TGCAGCGTTGGGGGGGGTGAGACCGGGGAGCTGTTTTTT
TRBJ2-5	TRBV24-1	NA	TRBD1	CATSDGTAPQETQYF	TGTGCCACCAGTGACGGGACAGCCCCACAAGAGACCCAGTACTTC
TRBJ2-7	TRBV7-9	many	TRBD1	CASSQGQGAYEQYF	TGTGCCAGCAGCCAGGGACAGGGAGCCTACGAGCAGTACTTC